This T cell receptor (beta chain) was recorded in a study of CD8 T cells in ankylosing spondylitis. TCRdb reanalysed the 5' RACE reads using MiXCR and keeps one entry per CDR3 protein. The sample has 230,000 or so distinct CDR3 sequences, more than 20% seen once. This CDR3 has 16 amino acids. V shed 6 bases and J 4 bases; nucleotides not matched to a gene: 9. Overall study results and limits: In ankylosing spondylitis patients, matched synovial fluid reportedly showed significant enrichment of disease-linked clones. CD8+ cells made up the disease-linked clones, which were relatively rare in peripheral blood. Among TCR beta sequences, a motif of under 10 highly homologous variants appeared characteristic of ankylosing spondylitis blood.

On this clonotype: Its antigen remains unknown.

The TCR sequence derives from a male donor with ankylosing spondylitis or in good health (not recorded which). The specimen was blood, either unsorted or a sorted T cell fraction (not recorded which). The V gene is TRBV12-3 or TRBV12-4, the J gene TRBJ2-1; 10 nucleotides align to TRBD2. The CDR3 DNA reads as TGTGCCAGCAGCCCTAAGCGGGGGGGCTTGTACAATGAGCAGTTCTTC. Protein sequence: CASSPKRGGLYNEQFF.